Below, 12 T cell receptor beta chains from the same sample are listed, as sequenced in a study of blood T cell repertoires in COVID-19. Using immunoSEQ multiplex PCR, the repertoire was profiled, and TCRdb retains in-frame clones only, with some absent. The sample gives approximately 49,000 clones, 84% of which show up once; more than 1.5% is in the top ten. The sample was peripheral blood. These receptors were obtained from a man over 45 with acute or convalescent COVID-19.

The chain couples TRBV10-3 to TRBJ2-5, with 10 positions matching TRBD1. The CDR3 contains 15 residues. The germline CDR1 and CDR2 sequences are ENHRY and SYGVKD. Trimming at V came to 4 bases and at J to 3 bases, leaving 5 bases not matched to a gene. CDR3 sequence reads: CAISASGTGEETQYF. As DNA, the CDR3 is TGTGCCATCAGTGCATCCGGGACAGGGGAAGAGACCCAGTACTTC.

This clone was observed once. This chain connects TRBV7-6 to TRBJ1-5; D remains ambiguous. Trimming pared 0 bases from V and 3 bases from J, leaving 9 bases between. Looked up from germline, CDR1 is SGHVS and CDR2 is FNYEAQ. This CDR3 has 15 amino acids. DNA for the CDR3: TGTGCCAGCAGCTTAGCCGAGGGATACAATCAGCCCCAGCATTTT. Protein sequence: CASSLAEGYNQPQHF.

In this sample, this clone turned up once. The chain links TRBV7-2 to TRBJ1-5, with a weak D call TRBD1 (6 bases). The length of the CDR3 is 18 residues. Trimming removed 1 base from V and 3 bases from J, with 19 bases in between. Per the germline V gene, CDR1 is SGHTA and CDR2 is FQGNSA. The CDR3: CASSLEGLGGAYNQPQHF. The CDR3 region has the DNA TGTGCCAGCAGCTTAGAGGGTCTGGGGGGGGCCTACAATCAGCCCCAGCATTTT.

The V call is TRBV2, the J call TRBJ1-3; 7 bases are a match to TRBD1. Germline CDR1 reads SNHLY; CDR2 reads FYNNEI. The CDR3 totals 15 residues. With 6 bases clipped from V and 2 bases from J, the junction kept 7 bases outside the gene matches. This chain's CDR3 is CASSEGQRAGNTIYF. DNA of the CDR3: TGTGCCAGCAGCGAGGGACAGAGAGCTGGAAACACCATATATTTT.

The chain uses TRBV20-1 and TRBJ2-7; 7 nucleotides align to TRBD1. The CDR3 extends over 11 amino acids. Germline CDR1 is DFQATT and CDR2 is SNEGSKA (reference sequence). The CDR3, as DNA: TGCAGCGGACAGGAGACCTACGAGCAGTACTTC. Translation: CSGQETYEQYF.

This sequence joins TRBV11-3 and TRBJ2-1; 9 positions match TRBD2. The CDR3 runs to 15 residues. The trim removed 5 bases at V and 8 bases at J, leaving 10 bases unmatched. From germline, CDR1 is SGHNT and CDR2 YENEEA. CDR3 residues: CASSPRAGGGDEQFF. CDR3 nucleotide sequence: TGTGCCAGCAGCCCCCGCGCGGGAGGGGGGGATGAGCAGTTCTTC. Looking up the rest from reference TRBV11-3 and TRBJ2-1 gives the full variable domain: EAGVVQSPRYKIIEKKQPVAFWCNPISGHNTLYWYLQNLGQGPELLIRYENEEAVDDSQLPKDRFSAERLKGVDSTLKIQPAELGDSAVYLCASSPRAGGGDEQFFGPGTRLTVL.

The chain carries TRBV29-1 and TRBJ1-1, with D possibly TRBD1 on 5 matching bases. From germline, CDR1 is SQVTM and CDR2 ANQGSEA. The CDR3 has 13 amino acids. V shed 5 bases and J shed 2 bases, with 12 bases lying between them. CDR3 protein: CSVLTALNTEAFF. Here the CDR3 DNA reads TGCAGCGTTTTGACAGCCCTTAACACTGAAGCTTTCTTT. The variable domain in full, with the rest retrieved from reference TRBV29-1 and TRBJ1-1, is SAVISQKPSRDICQRGTSLTIQCQVDSQVTMMFWYRQQPGQSLTLIATANQGSEATYESGFVIDKFPISRPNLTFSTLTVSNMSPEDSSIYLCSVLTALNTEAFFGQGTRLTVV.

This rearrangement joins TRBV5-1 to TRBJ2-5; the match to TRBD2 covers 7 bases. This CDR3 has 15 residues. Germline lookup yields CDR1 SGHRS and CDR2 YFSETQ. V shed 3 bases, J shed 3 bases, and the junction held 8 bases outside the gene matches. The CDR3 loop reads CASSSGTITEETQYF. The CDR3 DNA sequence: TGCGCCAGCAGCTCCGGGACTATCACAGAAGAGACCCAGTACTTC.

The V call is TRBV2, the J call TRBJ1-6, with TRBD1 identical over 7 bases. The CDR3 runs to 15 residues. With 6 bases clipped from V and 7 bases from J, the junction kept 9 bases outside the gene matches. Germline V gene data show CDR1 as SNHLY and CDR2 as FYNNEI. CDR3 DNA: TGTGCCAGCAGCCTCGTACAGGGGAGGAATTCACCCCTCCACTTT. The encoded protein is CASSLVQGRNSPLHF.

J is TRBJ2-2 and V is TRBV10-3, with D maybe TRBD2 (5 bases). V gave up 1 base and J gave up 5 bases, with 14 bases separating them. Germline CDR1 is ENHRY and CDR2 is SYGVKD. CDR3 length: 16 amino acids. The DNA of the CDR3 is TGTGCCATCAGTGAGTACGGGGAACCCCAGACCGGGGAGCTGTTTTTT. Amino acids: CAISEYGEPQTGELFF.

Here the CDR3 DNA reads TGTGCCACCAGCAGGGATTCACTACAGGGAACCTCCTACGAGCAGTACTTC. It is translated as CATSRDSLQGTSYEQYF. This chain connects TRBV15 to TRBJ2-7; D is possibly TRBD1 (6 bases). The CDR3 is 17 residues long. V lost 3 bases to trimming and J lost 0 bases, with 18 bases between them. Germline V gene data show CDR1 as LNHNV and CDR2 as YYDKDF (reference sequence).

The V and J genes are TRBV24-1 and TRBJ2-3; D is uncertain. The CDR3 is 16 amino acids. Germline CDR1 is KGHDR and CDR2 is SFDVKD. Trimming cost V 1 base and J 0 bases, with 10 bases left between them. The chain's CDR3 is CATSDLGGPSTDTQYF. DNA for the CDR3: TGTGCCACCAGTGATTTAGGCGGCCCTAGCACAGATACGCAGTATTTT.